This T cell receptor (beta chain) was found in a study of T-cell memory formation after mild COVID-19. In TCRdb, the 5' RACE reads were re-called with MiXCR into one record per CDR3 protein. The table lists around 200,000 distinct CDR3 sequences, 7.5% to 10% of them singletons, with 3.5% in the top ten. Findings and limits, study-wide: Among CD4+ contracting clones, most were CM and EM, and CD8+ ones EMRA.

The sample holds a few counts of this clonotype. Antigen specificity is unknown. With 2 bases removed from V and 0 bases from J, the gap between germline ends came to 14 bases. Germline values: CDR1 SGHTA, CDR2 FQGNSA. The CDR3 is 18 residues long. The chain joins TRBV7-2 to TRBJ2-6, with D unclear. Sequenced sample: PBMCs or a T cell subset sorted from them (not recorded which). This receptor was identified in a man between 18 and 29 years old who had mild COVID-19 (a few samples of this study predate the infection). Cell type and time point are not known. The CDR3 protein is CASSLRAQLSSGANVLTF. Written as DNA, the CDR3 is TGTGCCAGCAGCTTAAGGGCGCAGCTAAGCTCTGGGGCCAACGTCCTGACTTTC.